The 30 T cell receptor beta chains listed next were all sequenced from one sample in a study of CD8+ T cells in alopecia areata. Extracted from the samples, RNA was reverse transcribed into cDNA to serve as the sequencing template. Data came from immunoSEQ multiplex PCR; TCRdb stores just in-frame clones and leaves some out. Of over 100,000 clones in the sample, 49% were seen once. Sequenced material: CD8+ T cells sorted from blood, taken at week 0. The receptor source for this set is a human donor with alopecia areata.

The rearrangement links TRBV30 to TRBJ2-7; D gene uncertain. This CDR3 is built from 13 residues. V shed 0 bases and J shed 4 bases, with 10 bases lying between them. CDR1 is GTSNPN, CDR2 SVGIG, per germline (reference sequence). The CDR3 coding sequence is TGTGCCTGGAGTGTGGCGGATCCATACGAGCAGTACTTC. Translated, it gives CAWSVADPYEQYF. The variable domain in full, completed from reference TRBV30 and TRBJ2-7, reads SQTIHQWPATLVQPVGSPLSLECTVEGTSNPNLYWYRQAAGRGLQLLFYSVGIGQISSEVPQNLSASRPQDRQFILSSKKLLLSDSGFYLCAWSVADPYEQYFGPGTRLTVT.

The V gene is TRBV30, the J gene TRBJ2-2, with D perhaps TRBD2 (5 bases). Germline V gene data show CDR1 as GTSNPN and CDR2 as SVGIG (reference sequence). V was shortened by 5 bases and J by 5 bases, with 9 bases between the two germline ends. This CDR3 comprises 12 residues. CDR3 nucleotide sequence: TGTGCCTGGGGACTTGGGACCGGGGAGCTGTTTTTT. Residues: CAWGLGTGELFF.

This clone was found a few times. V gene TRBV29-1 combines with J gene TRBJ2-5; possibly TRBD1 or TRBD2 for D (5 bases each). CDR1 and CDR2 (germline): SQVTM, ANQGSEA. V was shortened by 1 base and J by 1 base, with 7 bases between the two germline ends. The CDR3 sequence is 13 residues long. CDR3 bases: TGCAGCGTTGAAGGGGGGATCCAAGAGACCCAGTACTTC. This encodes CSVEGGIQETQYF.

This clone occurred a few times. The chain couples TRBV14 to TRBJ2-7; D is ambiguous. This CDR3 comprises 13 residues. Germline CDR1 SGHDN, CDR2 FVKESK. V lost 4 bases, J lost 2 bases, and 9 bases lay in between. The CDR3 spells CASSRTATYEQYF. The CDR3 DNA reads TGTGCCAGCAGCCGCACGGCGACCTACGAGCAGTACTTC.

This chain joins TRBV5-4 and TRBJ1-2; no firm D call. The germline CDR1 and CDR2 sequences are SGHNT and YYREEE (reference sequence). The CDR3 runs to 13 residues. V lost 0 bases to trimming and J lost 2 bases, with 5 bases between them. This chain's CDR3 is CASSLGGNYGYTF. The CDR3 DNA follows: TGTGCCAGCAGCTTGGGGGGAAACTATGGCTACACCTTC.

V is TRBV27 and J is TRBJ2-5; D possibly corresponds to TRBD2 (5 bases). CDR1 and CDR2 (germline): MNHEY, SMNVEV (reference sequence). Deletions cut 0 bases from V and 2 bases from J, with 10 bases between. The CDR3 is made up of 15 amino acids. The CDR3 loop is CASSLSSGVQETQYF. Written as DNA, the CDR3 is TGTGCCAGCAGTTTATCGAGCGGCGTACAAGAGACCCAGTACTTC.

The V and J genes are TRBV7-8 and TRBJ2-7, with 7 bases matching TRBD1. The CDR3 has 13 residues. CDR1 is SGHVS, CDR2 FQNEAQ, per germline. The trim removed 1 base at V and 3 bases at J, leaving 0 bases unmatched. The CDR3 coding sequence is TGTGCCAGCAGCTTAGGGGACAGCTACGAGCAGTACTTC. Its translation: CASSLGDSYEQYF.

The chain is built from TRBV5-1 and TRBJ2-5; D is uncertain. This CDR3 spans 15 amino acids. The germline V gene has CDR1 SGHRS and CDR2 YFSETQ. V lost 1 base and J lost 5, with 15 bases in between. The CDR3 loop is CASSLLAGSRETQYF. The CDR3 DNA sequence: TGCGCCAGCAGCTTGTTGGCAGGATCGCGGGAGACCCAGTACTTC. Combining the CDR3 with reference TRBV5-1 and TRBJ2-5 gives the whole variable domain KAGVTQTPRYLIKTRGQQVTLSCSPISGHRSVSWYQQTPGQGLQFLFEYFSETQRNKGNFPGRFSGRQFSNSRSEMNVSTLELGDSALYLCASSLLAGSRETQYFGPGTRLLVL.

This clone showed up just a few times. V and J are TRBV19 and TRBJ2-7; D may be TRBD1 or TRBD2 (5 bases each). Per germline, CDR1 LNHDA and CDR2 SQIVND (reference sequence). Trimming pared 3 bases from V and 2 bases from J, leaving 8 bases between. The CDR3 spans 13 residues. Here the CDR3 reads CASSMGVTYEQYF. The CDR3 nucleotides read TGTGCCAGTAGTATGGGGGTTACCTACGAGCAGTACTTC.

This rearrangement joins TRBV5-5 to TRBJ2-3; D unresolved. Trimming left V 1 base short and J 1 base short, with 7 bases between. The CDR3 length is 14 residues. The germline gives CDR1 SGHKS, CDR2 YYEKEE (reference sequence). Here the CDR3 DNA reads TGTGCCAGCAGCTTGTATCAGCGCACAGATACGCAGTATTTT. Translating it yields CASSLYQRTDTQYF.

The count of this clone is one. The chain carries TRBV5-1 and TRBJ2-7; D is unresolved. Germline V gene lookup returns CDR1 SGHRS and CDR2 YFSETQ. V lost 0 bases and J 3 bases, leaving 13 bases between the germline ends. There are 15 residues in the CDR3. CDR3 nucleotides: TGCGCCAGCAGCTTGGGCAGGCCCTTCCTCTACGAGCAGTACTTC. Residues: CASSLGRPFLYEQYF.

The CDR3 DNA reads as TGTGCCAGCAAGCCGGGCGGGATGAACACTGAAGCTTTCTTT. Protein product: CASKPGGMNTEAFF. This chain links TRBV27 with TRBJ1-1; D remains unclear. The CDR3 length is 14 residues. Germline-derived CDR1 and CDR2 are MNHEY and SMNVEV (reference sequence). V lost 7 bases and J 0 bases, leaving 12 bases between the germline ends.

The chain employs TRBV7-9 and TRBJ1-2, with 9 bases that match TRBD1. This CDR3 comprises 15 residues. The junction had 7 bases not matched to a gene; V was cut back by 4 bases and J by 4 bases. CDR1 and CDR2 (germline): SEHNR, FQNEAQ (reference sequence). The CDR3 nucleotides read TGTGCCAGCAGCTACGACTGGACAGGGGCCTATGGCTACACCTTC. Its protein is CASSYDWTGAYGYTF.

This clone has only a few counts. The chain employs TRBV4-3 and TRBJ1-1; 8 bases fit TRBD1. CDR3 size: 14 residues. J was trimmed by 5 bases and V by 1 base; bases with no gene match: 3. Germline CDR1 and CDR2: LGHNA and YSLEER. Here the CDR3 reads CASSQVDRETEAFF. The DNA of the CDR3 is TGCGCCAGCAGCCAAGTGGACAGGGAAACTGAAGCTTTCTTT.

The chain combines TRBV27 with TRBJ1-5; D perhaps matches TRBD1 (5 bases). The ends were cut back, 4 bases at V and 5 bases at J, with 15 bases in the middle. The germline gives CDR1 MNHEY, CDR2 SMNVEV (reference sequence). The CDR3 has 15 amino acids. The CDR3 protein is CASSSRAPGDQPQHF. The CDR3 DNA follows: TGTGCCAGCAGTTCGAGGGCCCCGGGGGATCAGCCCCAGCATTTT.

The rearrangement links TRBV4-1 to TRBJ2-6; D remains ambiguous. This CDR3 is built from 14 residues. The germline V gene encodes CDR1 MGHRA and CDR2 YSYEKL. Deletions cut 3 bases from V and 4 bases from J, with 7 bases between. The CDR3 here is CASSHIVGANVLTF. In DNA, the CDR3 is TGCGCCAGCAGCCACATCGTAGGGGCCAACGTCCTGACTTTC.

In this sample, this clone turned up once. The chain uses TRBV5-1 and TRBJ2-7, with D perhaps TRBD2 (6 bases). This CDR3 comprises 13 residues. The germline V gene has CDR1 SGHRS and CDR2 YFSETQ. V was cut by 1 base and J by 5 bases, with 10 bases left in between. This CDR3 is CASSLKSGDEQYF. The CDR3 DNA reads TGCGCCAGCAGCTTGAAATCGGGGGACGAGCAGTACTTC.

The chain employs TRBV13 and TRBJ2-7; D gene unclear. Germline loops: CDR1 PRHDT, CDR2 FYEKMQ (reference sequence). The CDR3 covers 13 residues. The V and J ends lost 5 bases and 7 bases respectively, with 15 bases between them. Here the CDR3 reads CASSQAPAREQYF. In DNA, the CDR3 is TGTGCCAGCAGCCAGGCGCCCGCTCGGGAGCAGTACTTC.

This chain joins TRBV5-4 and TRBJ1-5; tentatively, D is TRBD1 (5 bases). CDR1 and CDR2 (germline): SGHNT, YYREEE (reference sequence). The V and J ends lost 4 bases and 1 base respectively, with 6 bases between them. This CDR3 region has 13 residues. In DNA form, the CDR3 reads TGTGCCAGCAGCAGGGACAGCAATCAGCCCCAGCATTTT. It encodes CASSRDSNQPQHF.

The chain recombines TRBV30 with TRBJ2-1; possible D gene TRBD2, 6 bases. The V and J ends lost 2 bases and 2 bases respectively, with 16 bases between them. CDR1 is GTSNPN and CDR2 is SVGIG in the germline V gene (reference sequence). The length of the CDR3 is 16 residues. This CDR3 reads CAWSNWGEIPYNEQFF. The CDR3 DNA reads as TGTGCCTGGAGTAACTGGGGGGAAATCCCCTACAATGAGCAGTTCTTC.

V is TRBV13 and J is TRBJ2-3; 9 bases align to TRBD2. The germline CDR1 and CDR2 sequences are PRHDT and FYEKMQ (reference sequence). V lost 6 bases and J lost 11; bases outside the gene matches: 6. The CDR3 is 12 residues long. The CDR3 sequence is CASRRGGARQYF. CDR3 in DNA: TGTGCCAGCAGGCGCGGGGGGGCCAGGCAGTATTTT.

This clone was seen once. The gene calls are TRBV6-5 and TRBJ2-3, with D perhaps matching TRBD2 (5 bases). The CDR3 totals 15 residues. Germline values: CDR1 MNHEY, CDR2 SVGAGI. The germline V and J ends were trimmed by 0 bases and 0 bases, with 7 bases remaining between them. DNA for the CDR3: TGTGCCAGCAGTTACTCGAGAGGGAGCACAGATACGCAGTATTTT. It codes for CASSYSRGSTDTQYF.

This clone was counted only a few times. Here the CDR3 DNA reads TGTGCCTGGAACCTCCTGAGAGGTCCCTACGAGCAGTACTTC. Amino acid sequence: CAWNLLRGPYEQYF. The chain joins TRBV30 to TRBJ2-7, with D uncertain. This CDR3 has 14 residues. In germline, CDR1 is GTSNPN, CDR2 SVGIG (reference sequence). The germline V and J ends were trimmed by 4 bases and 2 bases, with 15 bases remaining between them.

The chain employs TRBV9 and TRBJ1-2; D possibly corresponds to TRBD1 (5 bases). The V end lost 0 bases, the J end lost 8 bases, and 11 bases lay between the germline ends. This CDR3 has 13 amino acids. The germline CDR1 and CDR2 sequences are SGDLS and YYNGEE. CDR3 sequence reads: CASSVGGAGGYTF. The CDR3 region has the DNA TGTGCCAGCAGCGTAGGTGGGGCAGGGGGCTACACCTTC.

The CDR3 sequence is CSVQGFSTDTQYF. The CDR3 DNA follows: TGCAGCGTTCAGGGGTTTAGCACAGATACGCAGTATTTT. The V gene is TRBV29-1, the J gene TRBJ2-3; the D gene is possibly TRBD1 (6 bases). CDR1 SQVTM and CDR2 ANQGSEA come from the germline V gene. This CDR3 has 13 amino acids. The V gene lost 5 bases and the J gene lost 0 bases, with 9 bases spanning the gap.

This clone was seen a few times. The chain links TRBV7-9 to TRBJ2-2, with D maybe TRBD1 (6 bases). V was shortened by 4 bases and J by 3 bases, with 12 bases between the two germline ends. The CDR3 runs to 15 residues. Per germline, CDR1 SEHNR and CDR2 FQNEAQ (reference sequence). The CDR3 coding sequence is TGTGCCAGCAGCTCAAAGTACAGGGACACCGGGGAGCTGTTTTTT. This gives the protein CASSSKYRDTGELFF.

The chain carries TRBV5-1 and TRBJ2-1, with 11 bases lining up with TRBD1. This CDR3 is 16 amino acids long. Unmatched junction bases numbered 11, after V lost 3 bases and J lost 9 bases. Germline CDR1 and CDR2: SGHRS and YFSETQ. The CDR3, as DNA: TGCGCCAGCAGCTGGGACAGGGGGAGTCAGAGACGTGAGCAGTTCTTC. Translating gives CASSWDRGSQRREQFF.

CDR3 sequence: CASSLGGQASYEQYF. For the CDR3, the DNA is TGTGCCAGCAGCTTGGGTGGACAGGCTTCCTACGAGCAGTACTTC. V usage is TRBV5-6 and J usage is TRBJ2-7, with 7 positions matching TRBD1. The germline CDR1 and CDR2 sequences are SGHDT and YYEEEE. The CDR3 is made up of 15 amino acids. V lost 0 bases and J lost 1; bases outside the gene matches: 4. Filled out from reference TRBV5-6 and TRBJ2-7, the complete variable domain reads DAGVTQSPTHLIKTRGQQVTLRCSPKSGHDTVSWYQQALGQGPQFIFQYYEEEERQRGNFPDRFSGHQFPNYSSELNVNALLLGDSALYLCASSLGGQASYEQYFGPGTRLTVT.

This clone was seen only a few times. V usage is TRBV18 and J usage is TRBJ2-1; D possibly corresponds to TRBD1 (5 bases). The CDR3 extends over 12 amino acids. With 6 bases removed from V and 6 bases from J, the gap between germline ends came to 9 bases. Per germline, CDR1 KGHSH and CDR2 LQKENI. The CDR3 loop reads CASSPDSNEQFF. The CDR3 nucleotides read TGTGCCAGCTCGCCTGACAGCAATGAGCAGTTCTTC.

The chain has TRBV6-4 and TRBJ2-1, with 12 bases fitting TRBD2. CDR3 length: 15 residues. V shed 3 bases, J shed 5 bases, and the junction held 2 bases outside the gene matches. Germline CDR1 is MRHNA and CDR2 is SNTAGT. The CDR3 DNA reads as TGTGCCAGCAGTGAACTAGCGGGGGGCCACAATGAGCAGTTCTTC. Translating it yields CASSELAGGHNEQFF.